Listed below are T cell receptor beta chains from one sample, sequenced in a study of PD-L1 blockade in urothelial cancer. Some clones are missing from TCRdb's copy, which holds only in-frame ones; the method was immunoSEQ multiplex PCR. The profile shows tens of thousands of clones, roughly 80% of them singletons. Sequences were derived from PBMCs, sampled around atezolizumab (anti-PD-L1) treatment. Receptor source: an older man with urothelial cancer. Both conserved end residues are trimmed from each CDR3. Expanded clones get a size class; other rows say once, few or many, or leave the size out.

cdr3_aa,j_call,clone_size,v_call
ASNRLAGSTVPYEQY,TRBJ2-7,once,TRBV11-2
ASSTTGANYGYT,TRBJ1-2,-,TRBV11-2
ASSRPGESNEKLF,TRBJ1-4,many,TRBV6-6
ASSSDYQETQY,TRBJ2-5,-,TRBV7-9
ASSSGPAGGSYNEQF,TRBJ2-1,-,TRBV2
ASSPLGSGRPYNEQF,TRBJ2-1,-,TRBV28
ASSLDREETQY,TRBJ2-5,-,TRBV4-3
ASSPGQLGIYEQY,TRBJ2-7,-,TRBV27
ASTPGASRDEQF,TRBJ2-1,-,TRBV7-2
SVEARTGREAF,TRBJ1-1,-,TRBV29-1
ASSQPTSGRARDTQY,TRBJ2-3,-,TRBV4-1
ASSIHRDLTEAF,TRBJ1-1,-,TRBV7-9
ASILGYTGGDGYT,TRBJ1-2,-,TRBV5-5
ASSLDRVEGKLF,TRBJ1-4,-,TRBV11-3
ASSLLVAETQY,TRBJ2-5,-,TRBV11-3
ASSFGGGAEETQY,TRBJ2-5,-,TRBV11-2
ASSLAGLAGSGELF,TRBJ2-2,once,TRBV7-3
ASSPAGRDNEQF,TRBJ2-1,-,TRBV18
ASSLNGYQPQH,TRBJ1-5,-,TRBV27
ASSQGASALGVEGYT,TRBJ1-2,few,TRBV4-3
ASSRGQSNQPQH,TRBJ1-5,few,TRBV6-5
ASEWFKREQYEQY,TRBJ2-7,few,TRBV11-2
SVEEGASGPTYNEQF,TRBJ2-1,-,TRBV29-1
ASSPRQGESTGELF,TRBJ2-2,few,TRBV7-9
ASSSRDFYEQY,TRBJ2-7,-,TRBV21-1
ASSPTSGRTDTQY,TRBJ2-3,few,TRBV7-2
ASSPFGEFEQY,TRBJ2-7,-,TRBV18
ASRVGSNYGYT,TRBJ1-2,-,TRBV28
ASSLFPFDEQY,TRBJ2-7,-,TRBV27
ASSPGLAGGSSGANVLT,TRBJ2-6,-,TRBV4-3
ASSEARLGLTDTQY,TRBJ2-3,-,TRBV2
ASSSRQGGNEKLF,TRBJ1-4,-,TRBV7-2
ASRQTGLFPDTQY,TRBJ2-3,-,TRBV6-5
ASSLNGVTY,TRBJ1-3,-,TRBV4-2
ASSLTGGDSGYGYT,TRBJ1-2,once,TRBV7-9
ASSQVRGGTEAF,TRBJ1-1,-,TRBV14
ASSQVQGVLNQPQH,TRBJ1-5,-,TRBV14
AMYPPAGGYEQY,TRBJ2-7,-,TRBV10-3
ASSFSVGNRDTGELF,TRBJ2-2,-,TRBV5-1
ASSLGQGEVVDTQY,TRBJ2-3,once,TRBV11-3
ASSPSSGRVTYNEQF,TRBJ2-1,-,TRBV28
ASSPGGRGPYEQY,TRBJ2-7,-,TRBV5-4
ASSIDWAGFNQPQH,TRBJ1-5,-,TRBV19
ASSQSIARNEQF,TRBJ2-1,-,TRBV7-9
ASSRTGGGHEQY,TRBJ2-7,-,TRBV7-9
ASSPRAGTGSYEQY,TRBJ2-7,-,TRBV9
AISSRLGQF,TRBJ2-1,-,TRBV10-3
ASSRLEGAGGYT,TRBJ1-2,few,TRBV7-9
ASSLLGTLAPDTQY,TRBJ2-3,-,TRBV27
ASSQGLAGVGEQF,TRBJ2-1,-,TRBV14
AWGQGVTEAF,TRBJ1-1,-,TRBV30
ASSKDRSSYNEQF,TRBJ2-1,-,TRBV5-4